Included here is one T cell receptor beta chain sequence, with context. Original methodology: Estimation of nucleated cell counts relied on the amplification of reference gene primers. TCRdb's copy holds only in-frame clones and misses some; the assay was immunoSEQ multiplex PCR. The D gene and trimming were derived from the DNA, and the V and J assignments and clone size from that table. The data show some 62,000 clones, about four fifths seen once. The data stem from a study of blood T cell repertoires in COVID-19. Study-level background: Some COVID-19 samples were acute and others convalescent; all came from the United States, Italy and Spain. Sources were T cells, B-cell-depleted T cells, or PBMCs; the material itself was cDNA or gDNA.

Germline V lookup: CDR1 KGHSH, CDR2 LQKENI. CDR3 size: 16 residues. Trimming cost V 3 bases and J 4 bases, with 16 bases left between them. This chain links TRBV18 with TRBJ1-5; D is uncertain. Sequences were obtained from peripheral blood. The sequence came from a human donor in a cohort sampled during active COVID-19. The CDR3 here is CASSPDGEGHNQPQHF. CDR3 DNA: TGTGCCAGCTCACCGGACGGGGAGGGTCATAATCAGCCCCAGCATTTT.